Each of the 18 T cell receptor beta chains below was sequenced from the same sample in a study of shared clonotypes between healthy human individuals. Clones were sequenced by immunoSEQ multiplex PCR, and TCRdb holds only the in-frame ones, with some missing. Of about 1 million clones in the sample, 65% to 75% were seen once. The sample was memory CD4+ T cells sorted from blood. Specified subset: CD45RA-negative fraction. These receptors originate from a man in his late teens or twenties in good health.

The chain links TRBV9 to TRBJ2-7, with D possibly being TRBD1 (6 bases). CDR3 length: 13 residues. Germline CDR1 SGDLS, CDR2 YYNGEE. Deletions cut 7 bases from V and 2 bases from J, with 13 bases between. CDR3 region: CASGRTATYEQYF. CDR3 nucleotide sequence: TGTGCCAGCGGACGGACAGCTACCTACGAGCAGTACTTC.

In its sample, this clone was seen once. The chain recombines TRBV4-3 with TRBJ2-7; possible D gene TRBD1, 6 bases. The germline gives CDR1 LGHNA, CDR2 YSLEER. CDR3 length: 14 amino acids. Trimming cost V 4 bases and J 3 bases, with 13 bases left between them. This chain's CDR3 is CASSLSGHLYEQYF. CDR3 DNA: TGCGCCAGCAGCCTCTCGGGACATCTCTACGAGCAGTACTTC.

This clone was observed a few times. V and J are TRBV18 and TRBJ2-3; no definite D call. Trimming left V 6 bases short and J 6 bases short, with 13 bases between. Germline V gene lookup returns CDR1 KGHSH and CDR2 LQKENI. The CDR3 runs to 13 residues. The CDR3 reads CASSSAGRDTQYF. CDR3 nucleotide sequence: TGTGCCAGCTCCTCTGCAGGACGTGATACGCAGTATTTT.

The chain joins TRBV30 to TRBJ2-7; D perhaps matches TRBD1 (6 bases). In germline, CDR1 is GTSNPN, CDR2 SVGIG (reference sequence). V lost 2 bases to trimming and J lost 6 bases, with 17 bases between them. This CDR3 contains 14 residues. The CDR3 is CAWSPGQQNLEQYF. The CDR3 DNA reads as TGTGCCTGGAGTCCGGGACAACAAAATCTCGAGCAGTACTTC.

This chain joins TRBV18 and TRBJ2-2, with 7 bases aligning to TRBD1. Germline lookup yields CDR1 KGHSH and CDR2 LQKENI. The CDR3 consists of 16 residues. With 3 bases clipped from V and 1 base from J, the junction kept 5 bases outside the gene matches. The DNA of the CDR3 is TGTGCCAGCTCACCGCAGACAGGGAAGAACACCGGGGAGCTGTTTTTT. Amino acid sequence: CASSPQTGKNTGELFF.

About this clone itself: A read error may account for a junction end that differs from germline. The V and J genes are TRBV6-1 and TRBJ2-1, with D possibly matching TRBD2 (6 bases). The CDR3 sequence is 14 residues long. Germline CDR1 reads MNHNS; CDR2 reads SASEGT. CDR3 protein: CASSVAGSHNGQFF. The CDR3 region has the DNA TGTGCCAGCAGTGTAGCCGGGAGCCACAATGGGCAGTTCTTC.

This chain links TRBV5-1 with TRBJ2-7, with TRBD1 matching 10 bases. Germline loops: CDR1 SGHRS, CDR2 YFSETQ. The CDR3 length is 14 residues. V dropped 1 base and J dropped 7; count of bases not matched to a gene: 5. CDR3 DNA sequence: TGCGCCAGCAGCTTGCGGACAGGGGGTGAGGAGCAGTACTTC. This encodes CASSLRTGGEEQYF. Complete variable domain (other parts from reference TRBV5-1 and TRBJ2-7): KAGVTQTPRYLIKTRGQQVTLSCSPISGHRSVSWYQQTPGQGLQFLFEYFSETQRNKGNFPGRFSGRQFSNSRSEMNVSTLELGDSALYLCASSLRTGGEEQYFGPGTRLTVT.

On this clone itself: The same CDR3 can be traced to other DNA sequences in this sample. The chain carries TRBV18 and TRBJ2-2; D not certain. The V and J ends lost 3 bases and 6 bases respectively, with 8 bases between them. CDR3 length equals 13 residues. Per germline, CDR1 KGHSH and CDR2 LQKENI. The CDR3 sequence: CASSPRTAGELFF. CDR3 nucleotides: TGTGCCAGCTCACCGCGGACGGCCGGGGAGCTGTTTTTT.

The chain recombines TRBV4-1 with TRBJ2-2, with 10 bases matching TRBD2. This CDR3 comprises 18 residues. Trimming at V came to 0 bases and at J to 0 bases, leaving 4 bases not matched to a gene. Germline V gene sequence: CDR1 MGHRA, CDR2 YSYEKL. The CDR3 sequence: CASSQEGAGGPNTGELFF. The DNA of the CDR3 is TGCGCCAGCAGCCAAGAGGGAGCGGGGGGGCCGAACACCGGGGAGCTGTTTTTT.

This chain links TRBV9 with TRBJ1-2; a weak D match, TRBD1 (6 bases). The CDR3 has 15 amino acids. CDR1 is SGDLS and CDR2 is YYNGEE in the germline V gene. V lost 3 bases and J 4 bases, leaving 16 bases between the germline ends. CDR3 amino acids: CASSGGGRFVYGYTF. DNA of the CDR3: TGTGCCAGCAGCGGCGGGGGGCGGTTTGTCTATGGCTACACCTTC. The whole variable domain, filled in from reference TRBV9 and TRBJ1-2, reads DSGVTQTPKHLITATGQRVTLRCSPRSGDLSVYWYQQSLDQGLQFLIQYYNGEERAKGNILERFSAQQFPDLHSELNLSSLELGDSALYFCASSGGGRFVYGYTFGSGTRLTVV.

The chain uses TRBV29-1 and TRBJ1-6; D is undetermined. Trimming stripped 0 bases from V and 1 base from J, with 7 bases between. Looked up from germline, CDR1 is SQVTM and CDR2 is ANQGSEA. The CDR3 runs to 15 residues. The CDR3 DNA reads TGCAGCGTTGAAGAAGGAGGGTCCTATAATTCACCCCTCCACTTT. This encodes CSVEEGGSYNSPLHF.

CDR3 DNA: TGTGCCAGCACCCCGGACAGGGGGCAAGCTTTCTTT. Translating gives CASTPDRGQAFF. The rearrangement joins TRBV6-4 to TRBJ1-1, with 11 bases identical to TRBD1. Germline trimming cut 7 bases from V and 9 bases from J; bases unmatched to any gene: 4. CDR1 and CDR2 (germline): MRHNA, SNTAGT. The CDR3 sequence is 12 residues long.

In the case of this clone: A much larger clone differs from this one at a single base, so this may be a read error. The same CDR3 also results from other DNA sequences found in this sample. The V and J genes are TRBV28 and TRBJ2-7; no definite D call. V was trimmed by 5 bases and J by 0 bases, leaving 2 bases between them. This CDR3 has 11 residues. Germline CDR1 reads MDHEN; CDR2 reads SYDVKM. The CDR3 reads CASSHSYEQYF. The CDR3 bases are TGTGCCAGCAGTCACTCCTACGAGCAGTACTTC.

The chain carries TRBV6-5 and TRBJ2-7; D is ambiguous. V was cut by 5 bases and J by 7 bases, with 15 bases left in between. This CDR3 is built from 13 residues. Looked up from germline, CDR1 is MNHEY and CDR2 is SVGAGI. CDR3: CASSKVASWEQYF. The CDR3 nucleotides read TGTGCCAGCAGTAAGGTGGCCTCTTGGGAGCAGTACTTC.

This clone occurred a few times. J is TRBJ1-2 and V is TRBV27, with 9 bases identical to TRBD1. Trimming at V came to 6 bases and at J to 2 bases, leaving 7 bases not matched to a gene. CDR3 length: 15 residues. Germline V gene sequence: CDR1 MNHEY, CDR2 SMNVEV (reference sequence). The CDR3 is CASSQTGGRNYGYTF. The CDR3 DNA reads TGTGCCAGCAGCCAAACAGGGGGCAGGAACTATGGCTACACCTTC.

The chain employs TRBV6-5 and TRBJ2-1, with a possible D match to TRBD1 (6 bases). CDR1 and CDR2 from the germline V gene are MNHEY and SVGAGI. This CDR3 contains 15 residues. V lost 6 bases, J lost 0 bases, and 12 bases lay in between. The CDR3 loop is CASRAQGISYNEQFF. The CDR3 region has the DNA TGTGCCAGCAGGGCCCAGGGGATCTCCTACAATGAGCAGTTCTTC.

This clone appeared a few times. The CDR3 DNA reads TGCAGCGTTGCAGGATTGAACACTGAAGCTTTCTTT. Its protein is CSVAGLNTEAFF. The chain links TRBV29-1 to TRBJ1-1; D not resolved. V dropped 4 bases and J dropped 0 bases, with 6 bases sitting between them. This CDR3 has 12 residues. Germline loops: CDR1 SQVTM, CDR2 ANQGSEA.

The CDR3 region is CAWSWGAEQYF. CDR3 coding DNA: TGTGCCTGGAGTTGGGGGGCCGAGCAGTACTTC. V gene TRBV30 combines with J gene TRBJ2-7; D could derive from TRBD1 or TRBD2 (6 bases each). Deletions cut 2 bases from V and 6 bases from J, with 8 bases between. Germline V gene lookup returns CDR1 GTSNPN and CDR2 SVGIG (reference sequence). The length of the CDR3 is 11 residues.